Listed below are T cell receptor beta chains from one sample, sequenced in a study of early T cells in non-severe SARS-CoV-2 infection. Each CDR3 protein gets one entry after TCRdb re-called the 5' RACE reads with MiXCR. The sample includes about 72,000 distinct CDR3 sequences, 9.1% of them seen just once. The sequenced material came from whole blood. These receptors were taken from an adult who was a healthcare worker with PCR-confirmed SARS-CoV-2 infection or an uninfected control (not recorded which). Both conserved end residues are part of each CDR3. Fields, in order: clone size, CDR3 length, V gene, J gene, CDR3 protein. Clone size appears in some rows only: once, few, many, or a class for an expanded clone.

>many|15|TRBV11-2|TRBJ2-3
CASSLAAVGRDTQYF
>few|17|TRBV21-1|TRBJ2-1
CASSKVSGRVTYNEQFF
>many|15|TRBV2|TRBJ2-2
CASSEGSPNTGELFF
>few|15|TRBV20-1|TRBJ2-7
CSANPNRGLSSEQYF
>.|17|TRBV6-2/TRBV6-3|TRBJ2-3
CASSSHGERTSTDTQYF
>.|14|TRBV5-1|TRBJ1-1
CASSPTGGITEAFF
>few|14|TRBV6-1|TRBJ2-7
CASSVGLQTYEQYF
>many|14|TRBV12-3/TRBV12-4|TRBJ2-7
CASSSTGITYEQYF
>.|14|TRBV7-9|TRBJ1-1
CASSPHQGNTEAFF
>many|13|TRBV20-1|TRBJ1-4
CSAEGGSFEKLFF
>.|14|TRBV7-3|TRBJ2-2
CASSLQGTTGELFF
>.|12|TRBV12-5|TRBJ2-5
CASGPRVETQYF
>many|11|TRBV13|TRBJ2-3
CASSQEDTQYF
>.|14|TRBV6-2/TRBV6-3|TRBJ2-3
CASRMGRVTDTQYF
>few|13|TRBV20-1|TRBJ2-3
CSARGSGTDTQYF
>.|15|TRBV27|TRBJ1-1
CASSLRARMNTEAFF
>.|13|TRBV6-5|TRBJ1-6
CASMGQGYSPLHF
>.|15|TRBV7-9|TRBJ2-3
CASSLVRPNTDTQYF
>few|15|TRBV5-1|TRBJ2-1
CASSKEPGVYNEQFF
>few|13|TRBV7-2|TRBJ1-3
CASSSGSGNTIYF
>.|14|TRBV20-1|TRBJ2-3
CSARPELAGGEPYF
>many|18|TRBV24-1|TRBJ2-1
CATSDSTRGLFSYNEQFF
>many|14|TRBV2|TRBJ2-2
CASNQGARAGELFF
>.|13|TRBV7-6|TRBJ2-5
CASSYSGRETQYF
>.|13|TRBV7-2|TRBJ2-1
CASSLTRGNEQFF
>.|18|TRBV6-1|TRBJ1-1
CASSPILGQLVMNTEAFF
>many|13|TRBV20-1|TRBJ2-7
CSARGRLVSEQYF
>few|17|TRBV6-2/TRBV6-3|TRBJ2-7
CASSPKVGREGSYEQYF
>many|14|TRBV30|TRBJ2-7
CAWGIGTAYYEQYF
>many|15|TRBV7-3|TRBJ2-3
CASSFQPHGTDTQYF
>many|16|TRBV11-3|TRBJ2-5
CASSLTGSSLQETQYF
>few|13|TRBV11-2|TRBJ1-1
CASSLELNTEAFF
>.|12|TRBV20-1|TRBJ1-5
CSALDRVQPQHF
>.|15|TRBV7-3|TRBJ2-5
CASSLNGRGQETQYF
>.|16|TRBV5-1|TRBJ2-3
CASRLLAATVGDTQYF
>many|15|TRBV6-1|TRBJ2-7
CASSELIGEGYEQYF
>few|14|TRBV20-1|TRBJ2-7
CSASEETGGHEQYF
>few|16|TRBV11-2|TRBJ2-5
CASSPNLAGVRETQYF
>few|13|TRBV20-1|TRBJ2-5
CSARDGSQETQYF
>many|16|TRBV18|TRBJ1-6
CASSPVPGARISPLHF
>many|14|TRBV3-1|TRBJ2-1
CASRTTSGSSEQFF
>many|15|TRBV28|TRBJ2-7
CASSLGTGDRGEQYF
>.|16|TRBV7-9|TRBJ1-2
CASSLFGGQTNYGYTF
>few|15|TRBV6-1|TRBJ2-7
CASPRAGGASYEQYF
>few|15|TRBV19|TRBJ1-5
CASNRQGQRNQPQHF
>.|17|TRBV6-5|TRBJ2-3
CASSYSINRGSTDTQYF
>few|15|TRBV7-3|TRBJ1-4
CASSAGVATNEKLFF
>many|12|TRBV29-1|TRBJ1-2
CSVGTGEGGYTF
>few|14|TRBV20-1|TRBJ2-1
CSGESGSSYNEQFF
>.|16|TRBV7-9|TRBJ1-4
CASSHNTGRTNEKLFF
>.|15|TRBV10-2|TRBJ1-5
CASTTDRGPDSPQHF
>few|17|TRBV20-1|TRBJ2-1
CSARDSRRSGLYNEQFF
>.|14|TRBV5-1|TRBJ2-5
CASSTRGGIETQYF
>many|15|TRBV6-2/TRBV6-3|TRBJ1-3
CASSYSNPGGNTIYF
>.|13|TRBV7-2|TRBJ2-5
CASALSRQETQYF